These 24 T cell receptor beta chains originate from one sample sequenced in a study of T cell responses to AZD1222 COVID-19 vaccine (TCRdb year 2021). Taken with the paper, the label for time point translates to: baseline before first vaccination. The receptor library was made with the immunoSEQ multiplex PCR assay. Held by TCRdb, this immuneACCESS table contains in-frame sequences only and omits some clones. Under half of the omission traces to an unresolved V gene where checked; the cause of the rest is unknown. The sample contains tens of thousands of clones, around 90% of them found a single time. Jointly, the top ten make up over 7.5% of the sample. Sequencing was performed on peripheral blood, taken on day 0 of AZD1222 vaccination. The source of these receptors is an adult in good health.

In nucleotides, the CDR3 is TGTGCCAGCAGTTACTCGTGGGTGAAGAACACTGAAGCTTTCTTT. Translated, it gives CASSYSWVKNTEAFF. V is TRBV6-5 and J is TRBJ1-1, with D unclear. Trimming removed 0 bases from V and 1 base from J, with 9 bases in between. Per the germline V gene, CDR1 is MNHEY and CDR2 is SVGAGI. The CDR3 spans 15 residues.

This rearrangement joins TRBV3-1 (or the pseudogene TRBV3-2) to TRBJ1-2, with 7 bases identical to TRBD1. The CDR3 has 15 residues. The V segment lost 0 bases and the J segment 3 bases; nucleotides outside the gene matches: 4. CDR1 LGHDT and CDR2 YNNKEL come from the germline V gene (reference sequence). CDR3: CASSQEGRGDYGYTF. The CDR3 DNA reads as TGTGCCAGCAGCCAAGAAGGCAGGGGGGACTATGGCTACACCTTC.

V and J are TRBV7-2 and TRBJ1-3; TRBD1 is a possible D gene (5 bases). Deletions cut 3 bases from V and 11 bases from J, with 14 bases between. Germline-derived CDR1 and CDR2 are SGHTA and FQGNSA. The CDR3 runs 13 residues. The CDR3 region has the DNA TGTGCCAGCAGCTTGGGGCAGCTCAATGCCATATATTTT. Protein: CASSLGQLNAIYF.

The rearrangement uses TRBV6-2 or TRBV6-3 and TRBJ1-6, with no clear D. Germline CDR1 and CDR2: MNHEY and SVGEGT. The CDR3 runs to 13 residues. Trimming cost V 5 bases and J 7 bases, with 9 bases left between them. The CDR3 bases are TGTGCCAGCAGTCCCCACGAGAATTCACCCCTCCACTTT. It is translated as CASSPHENSPLHF.

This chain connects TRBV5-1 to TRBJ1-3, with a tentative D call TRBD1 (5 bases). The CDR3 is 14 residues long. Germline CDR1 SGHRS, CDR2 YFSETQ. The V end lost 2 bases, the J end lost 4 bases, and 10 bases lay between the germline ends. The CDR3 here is CASSLRQGGNTIYF. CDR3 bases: TGCGCCAGCAGCTTAAGGCAGGGAGGAAACACCATATATTTT.

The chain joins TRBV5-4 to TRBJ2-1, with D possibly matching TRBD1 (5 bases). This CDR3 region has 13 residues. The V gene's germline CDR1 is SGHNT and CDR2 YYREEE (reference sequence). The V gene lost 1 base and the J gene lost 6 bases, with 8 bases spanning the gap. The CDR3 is CASSLSGINEQFF. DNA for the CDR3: TGTGCCAGCAGCTTGTCAGGGATCAATGAGCAGTTCTTC.

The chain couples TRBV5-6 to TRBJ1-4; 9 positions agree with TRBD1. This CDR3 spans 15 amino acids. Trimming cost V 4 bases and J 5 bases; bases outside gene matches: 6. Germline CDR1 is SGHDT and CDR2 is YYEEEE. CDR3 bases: TGTGCCAGCAGCCTTGGGGGACAGGGAAATGAAAAACTGTTTTTT. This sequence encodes CASSLGGQGNEKLFF.

CDR3 residues: CASSQDPASGQGGHEQYF. CDR3 sequence (DNA): TGCGCCAGCAGCCAAGATCCGGCGTCGGGACAGGGAGGCCACGAGCAGTACTTC. This chain links TRBV4-1 with TRBJ2-7, with TRBD1 matching over 9 bases. This CDR3 spans 18 amino acids. CDR1 and CDR2 from the germline V gene are MGHRA and YSYEKL. The ends lost 0 bases at V and 5 bases at J; junction bases unmatched: 14.

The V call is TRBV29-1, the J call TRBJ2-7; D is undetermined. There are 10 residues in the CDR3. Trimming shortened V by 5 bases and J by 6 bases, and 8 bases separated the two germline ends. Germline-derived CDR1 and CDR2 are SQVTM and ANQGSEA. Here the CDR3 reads CSVIDGEQYF. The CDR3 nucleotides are TGCAGCGTTATTGACGGCGAGCAGTACTTC.

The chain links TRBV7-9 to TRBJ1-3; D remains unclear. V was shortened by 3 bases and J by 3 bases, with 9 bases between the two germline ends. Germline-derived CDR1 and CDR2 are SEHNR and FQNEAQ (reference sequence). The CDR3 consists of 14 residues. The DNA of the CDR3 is TGTGCCAGCAGCTTTGGAGGAGGTGGAAACACCATATATTTT. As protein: CASSFGGGGNTIYF.

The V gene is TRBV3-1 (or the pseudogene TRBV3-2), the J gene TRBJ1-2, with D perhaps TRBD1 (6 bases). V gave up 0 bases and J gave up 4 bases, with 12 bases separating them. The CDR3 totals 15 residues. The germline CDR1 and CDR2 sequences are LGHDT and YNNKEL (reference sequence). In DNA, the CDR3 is TGTGCCAGCAGCCAAGAACAGGGCCTAACCTATGGCTACACCTTC. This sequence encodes CASSQEQGLTYGYTF.

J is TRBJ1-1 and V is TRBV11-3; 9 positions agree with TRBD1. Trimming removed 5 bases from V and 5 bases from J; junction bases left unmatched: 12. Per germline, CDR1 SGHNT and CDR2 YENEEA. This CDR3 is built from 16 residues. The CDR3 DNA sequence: TGTGCCAGCAGCCAAGGGACAGGGTCTTGGAAAACTGAAGCTTTCTTT. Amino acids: CASSQGTGSWKTEAFF.

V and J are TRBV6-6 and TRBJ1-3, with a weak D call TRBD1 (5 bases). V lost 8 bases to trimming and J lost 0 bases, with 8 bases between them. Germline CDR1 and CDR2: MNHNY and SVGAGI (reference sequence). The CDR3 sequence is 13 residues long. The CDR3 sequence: CASQGSSGNTIYF. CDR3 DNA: TGTGCCAGCCAGGGCTCCTCTGGAAACACCATATATTTT.

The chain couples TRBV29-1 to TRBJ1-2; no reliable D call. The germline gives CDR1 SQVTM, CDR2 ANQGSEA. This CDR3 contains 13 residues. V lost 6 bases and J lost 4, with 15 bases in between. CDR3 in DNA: TGCAGCGTGGCCGGGATTCGGGGCTATGGCTACACCTTC. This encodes CSVAGIRGYGYTF.

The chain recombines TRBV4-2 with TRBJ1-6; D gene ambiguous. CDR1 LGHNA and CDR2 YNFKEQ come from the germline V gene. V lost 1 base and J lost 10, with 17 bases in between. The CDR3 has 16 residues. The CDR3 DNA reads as TGTGCCAGCAGCCAAGCGGGAGGGTATATCGAGTCACCCCTCCACTTT. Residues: CASSQAGGYIESPLHF.

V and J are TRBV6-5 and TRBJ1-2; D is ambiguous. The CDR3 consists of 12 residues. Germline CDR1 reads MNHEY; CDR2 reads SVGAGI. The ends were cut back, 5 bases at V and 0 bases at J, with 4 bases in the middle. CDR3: CASSNSNYGYTF. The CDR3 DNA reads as TGTGCCAGCAGTAATTCTAACTATGGCTACACCTTC.

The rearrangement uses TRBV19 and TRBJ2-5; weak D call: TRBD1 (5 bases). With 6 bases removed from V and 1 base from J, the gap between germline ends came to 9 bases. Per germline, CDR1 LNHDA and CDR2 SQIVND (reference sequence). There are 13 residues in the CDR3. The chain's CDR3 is CASRKGVQETQYF. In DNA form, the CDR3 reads TGTGCCAGTAGGAAAGGGGTCCAAGAGACCCAGTACTTC.

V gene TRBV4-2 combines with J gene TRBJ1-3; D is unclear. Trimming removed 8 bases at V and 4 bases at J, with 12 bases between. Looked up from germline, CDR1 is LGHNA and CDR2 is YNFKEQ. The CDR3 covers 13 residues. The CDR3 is CASLRSGGNTIYF. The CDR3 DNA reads TGTGCCAGCCTTCGCTCGGGGGGAAACACCATATATTTT.

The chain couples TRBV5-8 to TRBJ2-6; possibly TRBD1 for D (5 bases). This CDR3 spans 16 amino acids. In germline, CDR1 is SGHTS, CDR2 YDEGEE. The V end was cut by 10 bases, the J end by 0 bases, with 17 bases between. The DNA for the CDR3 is TGTGCCTTCGGAAGGGGTTCAATCTCTGGGGCCAACGTCCTGACTTTC. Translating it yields CAFGRGSISGANVLTF.

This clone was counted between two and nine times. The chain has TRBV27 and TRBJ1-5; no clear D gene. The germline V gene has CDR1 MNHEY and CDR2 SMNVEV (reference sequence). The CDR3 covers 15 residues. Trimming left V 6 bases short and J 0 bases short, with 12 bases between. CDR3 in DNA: TGTGCCAGCAGGCAAACCCTGTATAGCAATCAGCCCCAGCATTTT. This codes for CASRQTLYSNQPQHF.

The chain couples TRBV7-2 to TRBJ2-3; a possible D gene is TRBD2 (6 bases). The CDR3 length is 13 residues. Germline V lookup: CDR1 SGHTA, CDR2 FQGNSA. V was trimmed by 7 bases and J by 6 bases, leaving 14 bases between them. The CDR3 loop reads CASTQYLADTQYF. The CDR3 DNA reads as TGTGCCAGCACGCAATACCTAGCGGATACGCAGTATTTT.

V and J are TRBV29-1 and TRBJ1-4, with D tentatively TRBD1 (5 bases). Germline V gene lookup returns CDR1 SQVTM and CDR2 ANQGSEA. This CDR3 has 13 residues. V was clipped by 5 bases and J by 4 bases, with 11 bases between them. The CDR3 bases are TGCAGCGTTTCCGGGGGAGTTAATGAAAAACTGTTTTTT. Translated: CSVSGGVNEKLFF. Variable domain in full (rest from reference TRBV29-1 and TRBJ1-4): SAVISQKPSRDICQRGTSLTIQCQVDSQVTMMFWYRQQPGQSLTLIATANQGSEATYESGFVIDKFPISRPNLTFSTLTVSNMSPEDSSIYLCSVSGGVNEKLFFGSGTQLSVL.

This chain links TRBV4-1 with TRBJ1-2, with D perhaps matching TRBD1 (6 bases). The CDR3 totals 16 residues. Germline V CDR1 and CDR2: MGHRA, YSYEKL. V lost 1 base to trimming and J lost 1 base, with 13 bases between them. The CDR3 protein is CASSQVGAGDNYGYTF. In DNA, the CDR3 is TGCGCCAGCAGCCAAGTCGGGGCAGGGGATAACTATGGCTACACCTTC.

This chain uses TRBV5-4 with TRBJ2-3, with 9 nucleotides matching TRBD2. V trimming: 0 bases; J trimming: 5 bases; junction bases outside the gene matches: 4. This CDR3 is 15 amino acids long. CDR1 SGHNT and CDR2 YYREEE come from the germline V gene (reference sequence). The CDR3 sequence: CASSLVAGVGDTQYF. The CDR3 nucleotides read TGTGCCAGCAGCTTGGTAGCGGGGGTAGGAGATACGCAGTATTTT.